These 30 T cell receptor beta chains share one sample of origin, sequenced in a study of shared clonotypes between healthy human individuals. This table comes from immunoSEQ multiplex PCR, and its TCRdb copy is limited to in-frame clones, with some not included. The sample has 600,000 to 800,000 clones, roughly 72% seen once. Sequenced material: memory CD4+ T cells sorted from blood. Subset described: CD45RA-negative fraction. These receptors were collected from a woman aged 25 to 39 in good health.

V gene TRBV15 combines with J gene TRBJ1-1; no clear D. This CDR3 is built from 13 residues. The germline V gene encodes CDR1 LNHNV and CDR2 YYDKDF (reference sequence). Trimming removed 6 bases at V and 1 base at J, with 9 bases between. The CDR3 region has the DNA TGTGCCACCAGTCGCCGACAGAACACTGAAGCTTTCTTT. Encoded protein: CATSRRQNTEAFF. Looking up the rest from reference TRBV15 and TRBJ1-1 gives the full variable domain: DAMVIQNPRYQVTQFGKPVTLSCSQTLNHNVMYWYQQKSSQAPKLLFHYYDKDFNNEADTPDNFQSRRPNTSFCFLDIRSPGLGDTAMYLCATSRRQNTEAFFGQGTRLTVV.

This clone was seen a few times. The CDR3 coding sequence is TGTGCCAGCAGCCGAGACCCCGGGACAGAAAGTAAGCGTGAGCAGTACTTC. This sequence encodes CASSRDPGTESKREQYF. The gene calls are TRBV7-9 and TRBJ2-7; the match to TRBD1 covers 7 bases. This CDR3 is 17 amino acids long. The ends lost 5 bases at V and 7 bases at J; junction bases unmatched: 20. Germline loops: CDR1 SEHNR, CDR2 FQNEAQ (reference sequence).

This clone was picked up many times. CDR3 sequence reads: CASSLGLDIYGYTF. CDR3 in DNA: TGTGCCAGCAGCTTGGGTTTGGACATCTATGGCTACACCTTC. The chain combines TRBV5-6 with TRBJ1-2; maybe TRBD1 (5 bases). The CDR3 has 14 amino acids. The germline V gene encodes CDR1 SGHDT and CDR2 YYEEEE. V was clipped by 0 bases and J by 4 bases, with 10 bases between them.

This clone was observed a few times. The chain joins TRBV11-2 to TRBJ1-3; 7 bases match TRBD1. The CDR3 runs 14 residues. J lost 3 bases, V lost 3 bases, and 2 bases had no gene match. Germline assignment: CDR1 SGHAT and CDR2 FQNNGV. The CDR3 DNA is TGTGCCAGCAGCTTGGGACAGTTTGGAAACACCATATATTTT. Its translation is CASSLGQFGNTIYF.

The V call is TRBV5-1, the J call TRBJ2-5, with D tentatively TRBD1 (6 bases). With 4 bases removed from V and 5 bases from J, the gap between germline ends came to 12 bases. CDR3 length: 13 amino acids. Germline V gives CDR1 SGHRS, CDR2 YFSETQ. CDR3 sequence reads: CASSPGTLETQYF. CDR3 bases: TGCGCCAGCAGCCCCGGGACATTGGAGACCCAGTACTTC.

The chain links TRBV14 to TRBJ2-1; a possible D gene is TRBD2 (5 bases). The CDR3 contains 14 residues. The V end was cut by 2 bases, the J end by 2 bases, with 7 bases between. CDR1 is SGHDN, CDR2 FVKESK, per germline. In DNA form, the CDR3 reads TGTGCCAGCAGCCAAAGGAGGACCTACAATGAGCAGTTCTTC. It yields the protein CASSQRRTYNEQFF.

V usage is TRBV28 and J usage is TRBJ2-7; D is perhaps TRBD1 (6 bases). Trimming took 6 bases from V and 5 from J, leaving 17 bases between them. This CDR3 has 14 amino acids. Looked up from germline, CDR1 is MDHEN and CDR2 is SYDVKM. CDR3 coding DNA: TGTGCCAGCAGAGGCACAGGGCCCAGCCACGAGCAGTACTTC. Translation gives CASRGTGPSHEQYF.

The CDR3 DNA sequence: TGTGCCAGCCGCAGGACTAGCGGGATGTCCTACAATGAGCAGTTCTTC. Translation gives CASRRTSGMSYNEQFF. The genes are TRBV11-2 and TRBJ2-1, with 12 bases matching TRBD2. The CDR3 runs 16 residues. Trimming at V came to 8 bases and at J to 1 base, leaving 6 bases not matched to a gene. Germline CDR1 SGHAT, CDR2 FQNNGV.

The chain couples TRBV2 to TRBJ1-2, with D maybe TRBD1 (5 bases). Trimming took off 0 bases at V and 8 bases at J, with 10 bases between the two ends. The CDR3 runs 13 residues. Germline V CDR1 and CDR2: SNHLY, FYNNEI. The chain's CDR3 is CASSEAPREGYTF. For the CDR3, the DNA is TGTGCCAGCAGTGAAGCCCCCAGGGAGGGCTACACCTTC.

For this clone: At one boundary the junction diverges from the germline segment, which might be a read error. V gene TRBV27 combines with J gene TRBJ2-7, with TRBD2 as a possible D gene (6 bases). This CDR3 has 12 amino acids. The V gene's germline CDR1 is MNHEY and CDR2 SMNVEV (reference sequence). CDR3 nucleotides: TGTGCCAGCAGTAAGCCGGGACTGTTGATCTCCTTC. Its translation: CASSKPGLLISF.

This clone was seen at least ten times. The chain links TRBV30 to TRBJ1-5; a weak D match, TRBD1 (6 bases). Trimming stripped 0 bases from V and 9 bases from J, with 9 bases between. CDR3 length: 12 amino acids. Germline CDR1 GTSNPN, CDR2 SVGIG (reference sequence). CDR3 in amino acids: CAWSVTGTPQHF. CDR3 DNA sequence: TGTGCCTGGAGTGTCACAGGGACGCCCCAGCATTTT.

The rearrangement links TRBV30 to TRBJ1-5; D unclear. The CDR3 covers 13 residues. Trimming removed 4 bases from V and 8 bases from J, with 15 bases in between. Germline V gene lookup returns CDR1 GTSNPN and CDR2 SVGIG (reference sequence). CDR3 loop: CAWTNMPTEPQHF. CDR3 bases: TGTGCCTGGACCAACATGCCGACCGAGCCCCAGCATTTT.

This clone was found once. The CDR3: CASSPSASGSYEQYF. The CDR3 region has the DNA TGTGCCAGCTCACCCTCGGCTAGCGGCTCCTACGAGCAGTACTTC. The rearrangement uses TRBV18 and TRBJ2-7; 7 bases are a match to TRBD2. The length of the CDR3 is 15 residues. From germline, CDR1 is KGHSH and CDR2 LQKENI. J was trimmed by 0 bases and V by 3 bases; bases with no gene match: 5.

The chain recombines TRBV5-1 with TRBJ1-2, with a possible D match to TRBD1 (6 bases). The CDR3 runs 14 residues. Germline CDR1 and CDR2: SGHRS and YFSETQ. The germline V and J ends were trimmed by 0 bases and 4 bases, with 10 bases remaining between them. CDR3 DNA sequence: TGCGCCAGCAGCTTGGTGAGGGGGTCCTATGGCTACACCTTC. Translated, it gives CASSLVRGSYGYTF.

CDR3 protein: CASYIAGAYNEQFF. In nucleotides, the CDR3 is TGCGCCAGCTATATTGCGGGGGCCTACAATGAGCAGTTCTTC. This sequence joins TRBV5-1 and TRBJ2-1, with TRBD2 matching 7 bases. V was clipped by 7 bases and J by 2 bases; unmatched bases: 6. The CDR3 has 14 residues. From germline, CDR1 is SGHRS and CDR2 YFSETQ. Full variable domain (rest looked up from reference TRBV5-1 and TRBJ2-1): KAGVTQTPRYLIKTRGQQVTLSCSPISGHRSVSWYQQTPGQGLQFLFEYFSETQRNKGNFPGRFSGRQFSNSRSEMNVSTLELGDSALYLCASYIAGAYNEQFFGPGTRLTVL.

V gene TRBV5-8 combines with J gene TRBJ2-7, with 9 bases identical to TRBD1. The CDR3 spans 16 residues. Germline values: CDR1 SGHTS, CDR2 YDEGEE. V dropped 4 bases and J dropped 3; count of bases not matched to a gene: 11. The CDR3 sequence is CASSLWPGQGNYEQYF. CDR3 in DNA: TGTGCCAGCAGCCTCTGGCCGGGACAGGGCAACTACGAGCAGTACTTC.

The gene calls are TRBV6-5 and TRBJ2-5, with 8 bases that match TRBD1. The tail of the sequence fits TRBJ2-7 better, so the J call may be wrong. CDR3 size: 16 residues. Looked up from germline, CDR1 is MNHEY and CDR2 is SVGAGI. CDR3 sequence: CASSYTGTGTSYEQYF. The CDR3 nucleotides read TGTGCCAGCAGTTACACCGGGACAGGAACCTCCTACGAGCAGTACTTC.

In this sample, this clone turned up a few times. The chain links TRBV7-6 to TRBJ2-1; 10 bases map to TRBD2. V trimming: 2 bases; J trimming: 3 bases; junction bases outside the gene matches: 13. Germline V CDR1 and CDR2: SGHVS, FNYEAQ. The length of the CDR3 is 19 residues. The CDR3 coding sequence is TGTGCCAGCAGCTTACAATCTCCCCCAGCGGGAGGGATCTACAATGAGCAGTTCTTC. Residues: CASSLQSPPAGGIYNEQFF.

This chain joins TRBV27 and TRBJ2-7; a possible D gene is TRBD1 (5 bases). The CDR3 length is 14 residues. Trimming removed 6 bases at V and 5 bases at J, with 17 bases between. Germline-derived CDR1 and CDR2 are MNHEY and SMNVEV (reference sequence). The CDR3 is CASRVTGSAHEQYF. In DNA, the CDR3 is TGTGCCAGCAGAGTAACAGGCTCCGCGCACGAGCAGTACTTC.

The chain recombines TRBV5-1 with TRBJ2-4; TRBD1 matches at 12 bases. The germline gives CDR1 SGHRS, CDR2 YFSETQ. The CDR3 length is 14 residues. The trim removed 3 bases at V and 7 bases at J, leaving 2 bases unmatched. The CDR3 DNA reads TGCGCCAGCAGCTGGGGGACAGGGGGCAACATTCAGTACTTC. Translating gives CASSWGTGGNIQYF.

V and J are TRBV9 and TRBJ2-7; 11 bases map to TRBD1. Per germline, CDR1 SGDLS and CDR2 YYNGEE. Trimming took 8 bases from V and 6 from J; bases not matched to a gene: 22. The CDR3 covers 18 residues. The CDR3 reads CARTRDGQGARREVEQYF. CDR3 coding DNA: TGTGCCAGAACCAGAGATGGACAGGGGGCGCGTAGAGAGGTCGAGCAGTACTTC.

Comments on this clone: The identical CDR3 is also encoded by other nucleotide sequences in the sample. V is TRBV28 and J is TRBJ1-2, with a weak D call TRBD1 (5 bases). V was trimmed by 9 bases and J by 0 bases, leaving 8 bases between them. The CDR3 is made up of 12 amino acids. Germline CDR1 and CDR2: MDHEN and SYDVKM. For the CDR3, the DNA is TGTGCCAGTGAGGGGACTAACTATGGCTACACCTTC. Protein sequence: CASEGTNYGYTF.

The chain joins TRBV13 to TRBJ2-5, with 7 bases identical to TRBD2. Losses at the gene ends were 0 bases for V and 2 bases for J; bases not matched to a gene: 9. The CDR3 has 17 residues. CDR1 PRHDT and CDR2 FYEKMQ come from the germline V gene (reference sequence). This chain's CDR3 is CASSLGRWEGLQETQYF. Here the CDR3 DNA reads TGTGCCAGCAGCTTAGGCAGGTGGGAGGGCCTGCAAGAGACCCAGTACTTC.

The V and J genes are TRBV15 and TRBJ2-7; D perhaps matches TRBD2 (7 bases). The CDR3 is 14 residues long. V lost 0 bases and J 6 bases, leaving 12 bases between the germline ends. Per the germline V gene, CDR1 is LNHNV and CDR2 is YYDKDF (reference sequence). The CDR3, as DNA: TGTGCCACCAGCAGAGACGGGGGGCGCACCGAGCAGTACTTC. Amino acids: CATSRDGGRTEQYF.

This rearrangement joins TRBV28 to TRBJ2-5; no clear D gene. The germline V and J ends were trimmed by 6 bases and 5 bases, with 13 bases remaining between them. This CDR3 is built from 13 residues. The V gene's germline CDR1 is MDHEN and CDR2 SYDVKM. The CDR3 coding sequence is TGTGCCAGCAGGGCTTTAGATCGGGAGACCCAGTACTTC. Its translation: CASRALDRETQYF.

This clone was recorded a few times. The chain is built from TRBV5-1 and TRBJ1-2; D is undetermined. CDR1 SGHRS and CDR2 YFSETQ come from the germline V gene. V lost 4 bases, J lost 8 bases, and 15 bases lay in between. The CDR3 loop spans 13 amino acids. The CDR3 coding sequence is TGCGCCAGCAGCCCGGCTCAGACGGAAGGCTACACCTTC. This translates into CASSPAQTEGYTF.

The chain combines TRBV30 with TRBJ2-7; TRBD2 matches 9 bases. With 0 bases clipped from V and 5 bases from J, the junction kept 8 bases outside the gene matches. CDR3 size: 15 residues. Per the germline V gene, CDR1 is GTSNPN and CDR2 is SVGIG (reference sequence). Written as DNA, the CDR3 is TGTGCCTGGAGTGTATGGGCTAGCGGGGAAAACGAGCAGTACTTC. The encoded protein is CAWSVWASGENEQYF.

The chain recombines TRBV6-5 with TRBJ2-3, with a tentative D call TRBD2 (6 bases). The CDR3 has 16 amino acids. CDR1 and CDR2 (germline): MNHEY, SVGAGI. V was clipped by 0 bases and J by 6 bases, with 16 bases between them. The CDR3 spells CASSYSNRGMGDTQYF. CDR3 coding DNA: TGTGCCAGCAGTTACTCGAATCGCGGGATGGGGGATACGCAGTATTTT.

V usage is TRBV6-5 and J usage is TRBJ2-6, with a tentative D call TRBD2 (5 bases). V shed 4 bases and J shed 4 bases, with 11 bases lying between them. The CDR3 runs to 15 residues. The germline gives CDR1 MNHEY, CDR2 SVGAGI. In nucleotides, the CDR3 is TGTGCCAGCAGTTCGGAGGCGAGAGGGGCCAACGTCCTGACTTTC. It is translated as CASSSEARGANVLTF.

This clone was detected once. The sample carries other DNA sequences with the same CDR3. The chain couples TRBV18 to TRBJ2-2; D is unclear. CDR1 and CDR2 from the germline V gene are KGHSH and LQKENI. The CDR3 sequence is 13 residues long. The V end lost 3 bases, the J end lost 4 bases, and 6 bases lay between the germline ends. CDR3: CASSPRVTGELFF. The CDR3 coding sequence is TGTGCCAGCTCACCTCGTGTCACCGGGGAGCTGTTTTTT. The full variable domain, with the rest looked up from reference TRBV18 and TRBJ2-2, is NAGVMQNPRHLVRRRGQEARLRCSPMKGHSHVYWYRQLPEEGLKFMVYLQKENIIDESGMPKERFSAEFPKEGPSILRIQQVVRGDSAAYFCASSPRVTGELFFGEGSRLTVL.